This T cell receptor beta chain was recovered during a study of T cell clonality in common variable immunodeficiency. Concerning this clone: Its antigen is not identified. The read terminates 3 residues before the CDR3 end, so the remaining end is supplied by the germline J gene.

Produced via immunoSEQ multiplex PCR; TCRdb's table is partial and in-frame only. This sample shows around 81,000 clones and no singletons; under 1% rests with the ten largest. Looked up from germline, CDR1 is SGHDT and CDR2 is YYEEEE. The CDR3 totals 15 residues. V lost 4 bases, J lost 4 bases, and 16 bases lay in between. Study findings and constraints: Fewer deletions and N-nucleotide insertions were reportedly seen in common variable immunodeficiency TCR beta sequences.

The TCR was taken from a person aged 18 to 70 in good health. The rearrangement links TRBV5-6 to TRBJ2-3, with D tentatively TRBD2 (5 bases). Sequenced: peripheral blood mononuclear cells. Incomplete CDR3 DNA: TGTGCCAGCAGCAGCGGAGGCCCACGGGCAGATACG. This gives the protein CASSSGGPRADT. In full, the CDR3 reads CASSSGGPRADTQYF.